These 18 T cell receptor beta chains were all obtained from the same sample, sequenced in a study of cytomegalovirus exposure and HLA in healthy donors. PCR primers comprised 60 Vbeta and 13 Jbeta primers. The data were produced by immunoSEQ multiplex PCR, yet TCRdb's version contains in-frame clones alone and is incomplete. The sample consists of roughly 180,000 clones, just under 85% of them appearing once. Sequencing used PBMCs. The receptor set was obtained from a girl under 18 in good health and CMV-seropositive.

This chain joins TRBV13 and TRBJ1-3; 7 positions agree with TRBD1. Germline loops: CDR1 PRHDT, CDR2 FYEKMQ (reference sequence). Trimming took 5 bases from V and 16 from J; bases not matched to a gene: 8. This CDR3 is built from 11 residues. The DNA for the CDR3 is TGTGCCAGCAGCGCCCGGGACAGTGCGTATTTT. Translated, it gives CASSARDSAYF. The complete variable domain, with remaining parts taken from reference TRBV13 and TRBJ1-3, reads AAGVIQSPRHLIKEKRETATLKCYPIPRHDTVYWYQQGPGQDPQFLISFYEKMQSDKGSIPDRFSAQQFSDYHSELNMSSLELGDSALYFCASSARDSAYFGEGSWLTVV.

The chain couples TRBV19 to TRBJ1-2; D is unresolved. Trimming removed 3 bases from V and 6 bases from J, with 11 bases in between. Germline V gene sequence: CDR1 LNHDA, CDR2 SQIVND (reference sequence). This CDR3 spans 13 amino acids. This CDR3 is CASSIVDWDGYTF. In nucleotides, the CDR3 is TGTGCCAGTAGTATTGTGGACTGGGATGGCTACACCTTC.

This chain links TRBV6-5 with TRBJ2-2; 10 nucleotides align to TRBD1. V was pared by 11 bases and J by 5 bases, with 8 bases of the junction left unmatched. The germline V gene encodes CDR1 MNHEY and CDR2 SVGAGI. The CDR3 is 14 residues long. The CDR3 DNA reads TGTGCCGGGGGCAGGACAGGGGGGACCGGGGAGCTGTTTTTT. It specifies CAGGRTGGTGELFF.

The rearrangement links TRBV2 to TRBJ1-2; 10 positions agree with TRBD1. Germline loops: CDR1 SNHLY, CDR2 FYNNEI. The CDR3 sequence is 13 residues long. V shed 5 bases, J shed 8 bases, and the junction held 5 bases outside the gene matches. The CDR3 loop reads CASSSGTGEGYTF. The CDR3 DNA follows: TGTGCCAGCAGTTCCGGGACAGGGGAGGGCTACACCTTC.

V usage is TRBV9 and J usage is TRBJ2-3; the match to TRBD2 covers 11 bases. V dropped 4 bases and J dropped 1; count of bases not matched to a gene: 5. Germline V gene data show CDR1 as SGDLS and CDR2 as YYNGEE. This CDR3 has 16 residues. The CDR3 loop reads CASSPLLAGGTDTQYF. The CDR3 coding sequence is TGTGCCAGCAGCCCCCTACTAGCGGGGGGCACAGATACGCAGTATTTT.

This clone was observed a single time. The rearrangement joins TRBV10-3 to TRBJ2-5, with 7 bases fitting TRBD2. Germline assignment: CDR1 ENHRY and CDR2 SYGVKD. The CDR3 is 14 residues long. V lost 10 bases and J lost 5; bases outside the gene matches: 13. The CDR3, as DNA: TGTGCCACCTCTCACCCCGGGGGGAGTGAGACCCAGTACTTC. It codes for CATSHPGGSETQYF.

The chain recombines TRBV6-4 with TRBJ1-1, with TRBD1 identical over 8 bases. The germline V gene encodes CDR1 MRHNA and CDR2 SNTAGT. The CDR3 consists of 14 residues. With 5 bases clipped from V and 2 bases from J, the junction kept 4 bases outside the gene matches. The CDR3 DNA is TGTGCCAGCAGTCAACAGGGGGGAAACACTGAAGCTTTCTTT. Protein sequence: CASSQQGGNTEAFF.

V gene TRBV11-3 combines with J gene TRBJ1-2; D not certain. Trimming removed 1 base at V and 8 bases at J, with 8 bases between. From germline, CDR1 is SGHNT and CDR2 YENEEA. The CDR3 is made up of 12 amino acids. CDR3 nucleotides: TGTGCCAGCAGCTTAGGTACAGAGGGCTACACCTTC. Amino acid sequence: CASSLGTEGYTF.

V and J are TRBV27 and TRBJ2-7, with D possibly being TRBD1 (6 bases). V gave up 0 bases and J gave up 7 bases, with 16 bases separating them. The CDR3 runs to 15 residues. From germline, CDR1 is MNHEY and CDR2 SMNVEV (reference sequence). For the CDR3, the DNA is TGTGCCAGCAGTTTATCCCGGACAGCCATTGAAGAGCAGTACTTC. This encodes CASSLSRTAIEEQYF.

The chain carries TRBV27 and TRBJ1-2, with D perhaps TRBD1 (5 bases). Trimming stripped 2 bases from V and 6 bases from J, with 10 bases between. Germline-derived CDR1 and CDR2 are MNHEY and SMNVEV (reference sequence). This CDR3 region has 13 residues. CDR3 DNA sequence: TGTGCCAGCAGTTTAAGGGGTGGGGATGGCTACACCTTC. Its translation: CASSLRGGDGYTF.

The rearrangement links TRBV7-9 to TRBJ2-1; D is unresolved. This CDR3 has 11 residues. Germline V gene data show CDR1 as SEHNR and CDR2 as FQNEAQ (reference sequence). V lost 5 bases to trimming and J lost 10 bases, with 9 bases between them. As DNA, the CDR3 is TGTGCCAGCAGCCTGGCGAGGGAGCAGTTCTTC. It encodes CASSLAREQFF.

The chain couples TRBV4-1 to TRBJ2-1; unclear D gene. The V gene's germline CDR1 is MGHRA and CDR2 YSYEKL. The V gene lost 1 base and the J gene lost 6 bases, with 10 bases spanning the gap. The CDR3 has 14 amino acids. Here the CDR3 DNA reads TGCGCCAGCAGCCAAGGTAGCCGACGCAATGAGCAGTTCTTC. It yields the protein CASSQGSRRNEQFF.

The J gene is TRBJ1-3, the V gene TRBV5-6; D unresolved. Germline-derived CDR1 and CDR2 are SGHDT and YYEEEE. Trimming took off 4 bases at V and 8 bases at J, with 13 bases between the two ends. The CDR3 totals 13 residues. CDR3 nucleotides: TGTGCCAGCAGCCTTGGACGGCGGGACACCATATATTTT. The encoded protein is CASSLGRRDTIYF. Drawing the rest from reference TRBV5-6 and TRBJ1-3, the complete variable domain is DAGVTQSPTHLIKTRGQQVTLRCSPKSGHDTVSWYQQALGQGPQFIFQYYEEEERQRGNFPDRFSGHQFPNYSSELNVNALLLGDSALYLCASSLGRRDTIYFGEGSWLTVV.

The gene calls are TRBV19 and TRBJ1-4; 7 nucleotides line up with TRBD1. CDR3 length equals 15 residues. Germline V CDR1 and CDR2: LNHDA, SQIVND (reference sequence). Trimming cost V 3 bases and J 7 bases; bases outside gene matches: 8. CDR3 nucleotide sequence: TGTGCCAGTAGTATGACAGGGAACGTCGGTGAAAAACTGTTTTTT. Translated: CASSMTGNVGEKLFF.

This chain joins TRBV4-2 and TRBJ1-2; weak D call: TRBD1 (6 bases). The length of the CDR3 is 15 residues. V gave up 0 bases and J gave up 7 bases, with 15 bases separating them. Germline lookup yields CDR1 LGHNA and CDR2 YNFKEQ. For the CDR3, the DNA is TGTGCCAGCAGCCAAGATGGCAGGGGAGTTAGTGGCTACACCTTC. Its translation: CASSQDGRGVSGYTF.

The genes are TRBV5-5 and TRBJ1-2; TRBD1 matches 9 bases. The junction had 3 bases not matched to a gene; V was cut back by 4 bases and J by 5 bases. The CDR3 has 13 residues. The germline V gene has CDR1 SGHKS and CDR2 YYEKEE (reference sequence). This CDR3 reads CASSPDRGYGYTF. The CDR3 coding sequence is TGTGCCAGCAGCCCTGACAGGGGGTATGGCTACACCTTC.

The V and J genes are TRBV5-4 and TRBJ2-3, with a possible D match to TRBD2 (5 bases). CDR3 size: 13 residues. Per germline, CDR1 SGHNT and CDR2 YYREEE (reference sequence). Trimming took 5 bases from V and 6 from J, leaving 13 bases between them. The CDR3 DNA sequence: TGTGCCAGCAGATTAACGGGGTCCGATACGCAGTATTTT. Its protein is CASRLTGSDTQYF.

V and J are TRBV7-6 and TRBJ2-1; D may be TRBD1 (6 bases). Germline values: CDR1 SGHVS, CDR2 FNYEAQ. The CDR3 consists of 16 residues. The V and J ends lost 5 bases and 3 bases respectively, with 17 bases between them. The CDR3 region is CASSPTLRQDYNEQFF. The CDR3 nucleotides read TGTGCCAGCAGCCCCACCCTACGACAGGACTACAATGAGCAGTTCTTC. The full variable domain, completed using reference TRBV7-6 and TRBJ2-1, is GAGVSQSPRYKVTKRGQDVALRCDPISGHVSLYWYRQALGQGPEFLTYFNYEAQQDKSGLPNDRFSAERPEGSISTLTIQRTEQRDSAMYRCASSPTLRQDYNEQFFGPGTRLTVL.